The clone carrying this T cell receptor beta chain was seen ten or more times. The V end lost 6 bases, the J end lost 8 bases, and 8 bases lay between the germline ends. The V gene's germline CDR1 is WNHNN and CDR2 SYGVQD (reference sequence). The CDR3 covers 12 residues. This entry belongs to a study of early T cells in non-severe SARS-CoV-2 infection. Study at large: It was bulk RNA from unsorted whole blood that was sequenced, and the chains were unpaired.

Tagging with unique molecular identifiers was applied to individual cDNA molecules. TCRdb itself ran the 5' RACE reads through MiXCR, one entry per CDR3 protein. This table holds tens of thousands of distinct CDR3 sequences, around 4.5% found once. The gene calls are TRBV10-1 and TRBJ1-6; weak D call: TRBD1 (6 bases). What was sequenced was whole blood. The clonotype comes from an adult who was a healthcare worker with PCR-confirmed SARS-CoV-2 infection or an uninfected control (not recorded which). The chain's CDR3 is CASRDRDSPLHF. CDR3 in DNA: TGCGCCAGCAGGGACAGAGATTCACCCCTCCACTTT.